A selection of T cell receptor beta chains follows, all from one sample in a study of blood T cell repertoires in COVID-19. TCRdb's table, derived via immunoSEQ multiplex PCR, lists solely in-frame clones and lacks some. The table includes a few hundred thousand clones, roughly 88% detected once. Sequencing was done on a sample of peripheral blood. These receptors all come from a woman in her 70s with COVID-19, enrolled during active disease. The CDR3 runs from the conserved cysteine through the conserved F or W. Each record gives: D gene, J gene, CDR3 length, V gene, clone size, CDR3 DNA, CDR3 protein. D genes are given only for firm matches. Clone size is stated in some rows and not others, as once, few, many or a class when expanded.

>NA|TRBJ2-2|14|TRBV30|NA
TGTGCCTGGAGTTTTAACAGTTTCACCGGGGAGCTGTTTTTT
CAWSFNSFTGELFF
>NA|TRBJ1-2|12|TRBV15|NA
TGTGCCACCAGCACGGGGGGCGGTGGCTACACCTTC
CATSTGGGGYTF
>NA|TRBJ1-2|13|TRBV30|NA
TGTGCCTGGAGTGTTAGAGGGGGCTATGGCTACACCTTC
CAWSVRGGYGYTF
>NA|TRBJ1-2|16|TRBV15|NA
TGTGCCACCGCTGGGAGCGCGGAGGTACCTAACTATGGCTACACCTTC
CATAGSAEVPNYGYTF
>NA|TRBJ1-2|13|TRBV6-4|NA
TGTGCCAGCAGTGCCGGGGGGTATGGGGGCTACACCTTC
CASSAGGYGGYTF
>TRBD2|TRBJ2-4|18|TRBV3-1/TRBV3-2|NA
TGTGCCAGCAGCCAAGATCTATCTAGCGGGGTAGCCAAAAACATTCAGTACTTC
CASSQDLSSGVAKNIQYF
>TRBD1|TRBJ1-2|12|TRBV27|NA
TGTGCCAGCAAATCAGGGGGCCGCGGCTACACCTTC
CASKSGGRGYTF
>NA|TRBJ1-1|12|TRBV27|few
TGTGCCAGCAGTAGCCCCGGGGTGAGGGCTTTCTTT
CASSSPGVRAFF
>TRBD2|TRBJ2-3|17|TRBV18|NA
TGTGCCAGCTCACCAAGCTTAAAAGCGGGAGGGGCAGATACGCAGTATTTT
CASSPSLKAGGADTQYF
>TRBD2|TRBJ2-5|15|TRBV6-2/TRBV6-3|NA
TGTGCCAGCAGTTCCTCCCTAGCGGGGCAAGAGACCCAGTACTTC
CASSSSLAGQETQYF
>TRBD1|TRBJ1-2|15|TRBV3-1/TRBV3-2|NA
TGTGCCAGCAGCCGTCCGGACAGGGGGCTCTATGGCTACACCTTC
CASSRPDRGLYGYTF
>NA|TRBJ2-4|13|TRBV2|NA
TGTGCCAGCAGTGCGGGTGGGTGGAACATTCAGTACTTC
CASSAGGWNIQYF
>TRBD2|TRBJ2-3|16|TRBV15|once
TGTGCCACCAGCCAACGCCTAGCGGGAGCCACAGATACGCAGTATTTT
CATSQRLAGATDTQYF
>TRBD2|TRBJ2-7|15|TRBV3-1/TRBV3-2|NA
TGTGCCAGCAGCCCCCAACTAGCGGGACTCTACGAGCAGTACTTC
CASSPQLAGLYEQYF
>NA|TRBJ1-5|12|TRBV29-1|NA
TGCAGCGCAGGACAGCCCAATCAGCCCCAGCATTTT
CSAGQPNQPQHF
>NA|TRBJ1-6|15|TRBV11-2|once
TGTGCCAGCAGTAGATCGGGACAACATAATTCACCCCTCCACTTT
CASSRSGQHNSPLHF
>TRBD1|TRBJ1-2|15|TRBV6-6|NA
TGTGCCAGCAGTTACCAGACAGGGGGCGAACTTGGCTACACCTTC
CASSYQTGGELGYTF